This TCR beta chain emerged from a study of siplizumab effects on memory and regulatory T cells. The study's findings and limits: The mean Treg-derived percentage of mappable alloreactive CD4+ clones was 55% to 80% with siplizumab compared with about 30% in controls. Sequences that were alloreactive and traceable to unstimulated CD4+ memory cells were significantly reduced by siplizumab. The apparent diversity of naive T cells exceeded that of memory cells, and naive T cells seemed to make a major contribution to the alloresponse.

The germline V gene has CDR1 LNHDA and CDR2 SQIVND (reference sequence). The CDR3 covers 15 residues. The junction had 6 bases not matched to a gene; V was cut back by 7 bases and J by 3 bases. A word on this clone: Antigen unknown.

Generated by immunoSEQ multiplex PCR, the TCRdb table keeps only in-frame clones and is missing some. The top ten hold more than 15% of the sample, which has approximately 50,000 clones, approximately 93% seen once. Sequenced sample: CD8+ T cells sorted from blood. The chain employs TRBV19 and TRBJ1-5, with TRBD1 matching 10 bases. This receptor was taken from a human donor in good health. This CDR3 is CASTDRGPNNQPQHF. CDR3 nucleotides: TGTGCCAGTACCGACAGGGGGCCGAACAATCAGCCCCAGCATTTT.